This T cell receptor beta chain originates from a study of vaccination effects on CD4 cells after COVID-19. Antigen-specific CD4+ T cells were expanded with viral peptide pools in the ViraFEST assay before sequencing. Subsequent to a culture period of about ten days, CD4+ T cells were isolated. Nobody among the vaccine recipients had prior SARS-CoV-2 infection (nucleocapsid antibodies were negative). On days 3 and 7, fresh IL-2 medium replaced half the medium. The germline V and J ends were trimmed by 3 bases and 0 bases, with 10 bases remaining between them. Germline CDR1 and CDR2: SGHKS and YYEKEE (reference sequence). This CDR3 comprises 15 residues. As to this clone: Its specificity is unknown.

Repertoires were generated with immunoSEQ multiplex PCR, while TCRdb's copy carries only in-frame clones and drops some. The table lists tens of thousands of clones, 65% to 85% of them singletons. The input for sequencing was CD4+ T cells from PBMCs cultured with HCoV-NL63 spike peptides, taken before COVID-19 vaccination. The V and J genes are TRBV5-5 and TRBJ1-5; no definite D call. This clonotype was sampled from a human donor who received a COVID-19 vaccine. The CDR3 sequence: CASSYGLNSNQPQHF. The CDR3 nucleotides read TGTGCCAGCAGCTATGGACTGAATAGCAATCAGCCCCAGCATTTT.